This is a list of T cell receptor beta chains from one sample in a study of metastatic and nonmetastatic thyroid tumors. With MiXCR, TCRdb reprocessed the PCR reads. The sample lists roughly 15,000 clones; 29% were seen once. Material for sequencing was tumor tissue. The receptor set was obtained from a male donor with papillary thyroid cancer or a benign thyroid nodule (not recorded which). Some clones in this sample may be carry-over from other donors' samples. CDR3s include the opening cysteine and the closing phenylalanine or tryptophan. A D gene is named only where the DNA matches it firmly. A row's size may be missing; if present it is once, few, many or a size class.

TRBV20-1	TRBJ1-6	TRBD1	once	TGCAGTGCCTCCGGGACAGATAATTCACCCCTCCACTTT	CSASGTDNSPLHF
TRBV3-1	TRBJ2-6	NA	medium-sized	TGTGCCAGCAGCCCCTCGGGGCGGGCCAACGTCCTGACTTTC	CASSPSGRANVLTF
TRBV9	TRBJ2-1	TRBD2	NA	TGTGCCAGCAGCGTAGAGACTAGCGGGAGGAATGAGCAGTTCTTC	CASSVETSGRNEQFF
TRBV2	TRBJ2-7	NA	few	TGTGCCAGCAAAATAGACGTCTCCTACGGGCAGTACTTC	CASKIDVSYGQYF
TRBV3-1	TRBJ2-7	TRBD1	large	TGTGCCAGCAGCCGGACAGGGCTTGAGCAGTACTTC	CASSRTGLEQYF
TRBV28	TRBJ2-3	TRBD2	few	TGTGCCAGCAGTTTCCCGCTAGCGGGAGGAGGAGATACGCAGTATTTT	CASSFPLAGGGDTQYF
TRBV10-3	TRBJ2-2	NA	few	TGTGCCGCTCAAGACCTTCAGGGGGGCACCGGGGAGCTGTTTTTT	CAAQDLQGGTGELFF
TRBV27	TRBJ1-1	NA	many	TGTGCCAGCAGTATGTACCTGAACACTGAAGCTTTCTTT	CASSMYLNTEAFF
TRBV11-2	TRBJ2-7	NA	medium-sized	TGTGCCAGCAGCGGACAGTCCTACGAGCAGTACTTC	CASSGQSYEQYF
TRBV11-3	TRBJ2-7	TRBD1	NA	TGTGCCAGCAGCTTAGGAGGTGTAGGGACAGGCAAGAAAGAAGCCTACGAGCAGTACTTC	CASSLGGVGTGKKEAYEQYF
TRBV6-4	TRBJ2-1	TRBD2	few	TGTGCCAGCAGTGAAGGACTAGCGGGAGACAATGAGCAGTTCTTC	CASSEGLAGDNEQFF
TRBV7-9	TRBJ1-1	NA	many	TGTGCCAGCAGCTTCAGGGAAGGGACTGAAGCTTTCTTT	CASSFREGTEAFF
TRBV3-1	TRBJ2-5	TRBD1	many	TGTGCCAGCAGCCCTCAGGGGACAACAGGGGGGATGGAACAGACCCAGTACTTC	CASSPQGTTGGMEQTQYF
TRBV7-8	TRBJ1-6	NA	many	TGTGCCAGCAGCTTATCCGGGCCCAAGTCACCCCTCCACTTT	CASSLSGPKSPLHF
TRBV5-1	TRBJ1-1	NA	NA	TGCGCCAGCAGCTTCCGGGCCAAGAACACTGAAGCTTTCTTT	CASSFRAKNTEAFF
TRBV11-2	TRBJ2-5	TRBD2	NA	TGTGCCAGCAGCCGCCCGAAGCGGGGTATCAGGGAGACCCAGTACTTC	CASSRPKRGIRETQYF
TRBV20-1	TRBJ1-6	TRBD1	medium-sized	TGCAGTGCTAGACACAGGGGGTTAAAGGGTTCACCCCTCCACTTT	CSARHRGLKGSPLHF
TRBV20-1	TRBJ2-1	NA	once	TGCAGTGCTAGCCCCTCAGGTGCGAAATACAATGAGCAGTTCTTC	CSASPSGAKYNEQFF
TRBV7-3	TRBJ1-6	NA	many	TGTGCCAGCCCCTGGAGGGAGGGAAGACCCTATAATTCACCCCTCCACTTT	CASPWREGRPYNSPLHF
TRBV6-5	TRBJ1-1	NA	few	TGTGCCAGCAGTTATTACGTCTTGGGCACTGAAGCTTTCTTT	CASSYYVLGTEAFF
TRBV30	TRBJ1-2	NA	NA	TGTGCCTGGAGTCTACAGGCCCACGGGGGGGGCTACACCTTC	CAWSLQAHGGGYTF
TRBV15	TRBJ2-4	NA	few	TGTGTCGCCAGCGCGGGCGAGGGTGGCAAAAACATTCAGTACTTC	CVASAGEGGKNIQYF
TRBV20-1	TRBJ2-1	TRBD2	NA	TGCAGTGCTAAGGGACTAGACTATGAGCAGTTCTTC	CSAKGLDYEQFF
TRBV20-1	TRBJ2-1	TRBD1	NA	TGCAGTGCTAGGGGTGACAGGGCCCTCTACAATGAGCAGTTCTTC	CSARGDRALYNEQFF
TRBV28	TRBJ2-4	TRBD1	many	TGTGCCAGCAGCAAGAACAGGGGGGTAGCCAAAAACATTCAGTACTTC	CASSKNRGVAKNIQYF
TRBV12-3/TRBV12-4	TRBJ1-6	NA	NA	TGTGCCAGCCGGAGGGGGGCCGATTCACCCCTCCACTTT	CASRRGADSPLHF
TRBV2	TRBJ1-2	NA	few	TGTGCCAGCGGCCGGGGAGGCAACTATGGCTACACCTTC	CASGRGGNYGYTF
TRBV6-4	TRBJ2-1	NA	NA	TGTGCCAGCAGTGACTCGAAAAAGAGCTCCTACAATGAGCAGTTCTTC	CASSDSKKSSYNEQFF
TRBV5-1	TRBJ2-3	NA	many	TGCGCCAGCAGCTTGGAGGGAGGCAGGGGTACGCAGTATTTT	CASSLEGGRGTQYF
TRBV30	TRBJ1-2	TRBD1	NA	TGTGCCTGGAGGGAACCGGGACAGGGATCTTATGGCTACACCTTC	CAWREPGQGSYGYTF
TRBV27	TRBJ2-7	TRBD2	medium-sized	TGTGCCACCAAGGGACTAGCGGGAGTTCAAGGCGAGCAGTACTTC	CATKGLAGVQGEQYF
TRBV30	TRBJ2-2	NA	NA	TGTGCCTGGAGTGAACAGCCCACCGGGGAGCTGTTTTTT	CAWSEQPTGELFF
TRBV12-3/TRBV12-4	TRBJ2-7	NA	medium-sized	TGTGCCAGCAGTTTAGCGGGACACTCCTACGAGCAGTACTTC	CASSLAGHSYEQYF
TRBV7-2	TRBJ2-3	TRBD2	many	TGTGCCAGCAGCTCCCCAACCCTGACTAGCGGAACAGATACGCAGTATTTT	CASSSPTLTSGTDTQYF
TRBV20-1	TRBJ2-7	TRBD2	medium-sized	TGCAGTGTGGGGGGGTCAGGGTCCCTCGAATACGAGCAGTACTTC	CSVGGSGSLEYEQYF
TRBV7-9	TRBJ1-2	TRBD1	NA	TGTGCCAGCAGCTTACAGGGGGACTACACCTTC	CASSLQGDYTF
TRBV28	TRBJ2-5	TRBD2	many	TGTGCCAGCAGTGGACGGGGGGGGGGCGAAGAGACCCAGTACTTC	CASSGRGGGEETQYF